This entry lists 22 T cell receptor beta chains sequenced from one sample in a study of cytomegalovirus exposure and HLA in healthy donors. The PCR used 60 Vbeta and 13 Jbeta primers. Assay: immunoSEQ multiplex PCR; the TCRdb copy retains only in-frame clones and omits some. The sample yields around 150,000 clones, 80% to 90% seen once. Sequenced material: PBMCs. These receptors were collected from a young man in good health and CMV-seropositive.

The chain has TRBV19 and TRBJ2-6; D call uncertain. Germline-derived CDR1 and CDR2 are LNHDA and SQIVND (reference sequence). V lost 5 bases to trimming and J lost 0 bases, with 5 bases between them. The CDR3 has 14 amino acids. CDR3 DNA sequence: TGTGCCAGTAGTTTTAACTCTGGGGCCAACGTCCTGACTTTC. Protein: CASSFNSGANVLTF.

Points on this clone: A read error may produce the germline difference seen at one junction end. The CDR3 DNA reads as TGTGCCAGCAATATAGACAGGGGAAAAAAATATTTT. Its translation is CASNIDRGKKYF. The chain couples TRBV6-1 to TRBJ1-5; 8 nucleotides match TRBD1. This CDR3 contains 12 residues. Germline V lookup: CDR1 MNHNS, CDR2 SASEGT.

The chain has TRBV6-5 and TRBJ1-2; 7 bases agree with TRBD1. V was clipped by 5 bases and J by 8 bases; unmatched bases: 11. The CDR3 covers 14 residues. Per the germline V gene, CDR1 is MNHEY and CDR2 is SVGAGI. CDR3 in DNA: TGTGCCAGCAGTCCCGACAGGGTACCGGGCGGCTACACCTTC. The encoded protein is CASSPDRVPGGYTF.

V and J are TRBV18 and TRBJ2-1; 9 positions match TRBD2. The trim removed 5 bases at V and 1 base at J, leaving 6 bases unmatched. CDR1 and CDR2 (germline): KGHSH, LQKENI. The CDR3 is 16 amino acids. Written as DNA, the CDR3 is TGTGCCAGCTCATCCGCAGCGGGGGGATCCTACAATGAGCAGTTCTTC. This encodes CASSSAAGGSYNEQFF.

CDR3 protein: CASSATGTGGDGYTF. The CDR3 DNA is TGCGCCAGCAGCGCGACCGGGACAGGGGGCGATGGCTACACCTTC. This rearrangement joins TRBV4-1 to TRBJ1-2; 12 nucleotides agree with TRBD1. Germline V gene lookup returns CDR1 MGHRA and CDR2 YSYEKL. The CDR3 totals 15 residues. The J segment lost 6 bases and the V segment lost 5 bases, leaving 7 bases of the junction unmatched.

This chain uses TRBV6-5 with TRBJ2-7; D is uncertain. From germline, CDR1 is MNHEY and CDR2 SVGAGI. Trimming took 3 bases from V and 0 from J, leaving 12 bases between them. The CDR3 runs 15 residues. In DNA form, the CDR3 reads TGTGCCAGCAGTTATAGTCGCTCTCCCTCCTACGAGCAGTACTTC. As protein: CASSYSRSPSYEQYF.

The rearrangement joins TRBV6-5 to TRBJ1-6; maybe TRBD1 (5 bases). Trimming took 3 bases from V and 7 from J, leaving 13 bases between them. The germline CDR1 and CDR2 sequences are MNHEY and SVGAGI. The CDR3 extends over 15 amino acids. The CDR3 bases are TGTGCCAGCAGTTATTTGGACAAAGTCAATTCACCCCTCCACTTT. Protein: CASSYLDKVNSPLHF.

The V and J genes are TRBV25-1 and TRBJ1-5; 8 bases align to TRBD1. Germline assignment: CDR1 MGHDK and CDR2 SYGVNS. Trimming removed 11 bases from V and 7 bases from J; junction bases left unmatched: 13. This CDR3 comprises 14 residues. This CDR3 is CAPGGQGAWQPQHF. The DNA for the CDR3 is TGTGCCCCAGGCGGGCAGGGGGCTTGGCAGCCCCAGCATTTT.

The V gene is TRBV9, the J gene TRBJ2-1, with 9 bases that match TRBD2. Unmatched junction bases numbered 5, after V lost 4 bases and J lost 0 bases. Germline assignment: CDR1 SGDLS and CDR2 YYNGEE. This CDR3 contains 16 residues. The CDR3 DNA reads as TGTGCCAGCAGCCGCATGGGACTAGCCTCCTACAATGAGCAGTTCTTC. Encoded protein: CASSRMGLASYNEQFF.

The chain couples TRBV9 to TRBJ1-4; D uncertain. Between the trimmed V and J ends, which lost 3 bases and 0 bases, there was a span of 12 bases. Germline lookup yields CDR1 SGDLS and CDR2 YYNGEE. This CDR3 spans 16 amino acids. The CDR3: CASSEDVAATNEKLFF. In nucleotides, the CDR3 is TGTGCCAGCAGCGAAGACGTAGCTGCAACTAATGAAAAACTGTTTTTT. The whole variable domain, filled in from reference TRBV9 and TRBJ1-4, reads DSGVTQTPKHLITATGQRVTLRCSPRSGDLSVYWYQQSLDQGLQFLIQYYNGEERAKGNILERFSAQQFPDLHSELNLSSLELGDSALYFCASSEDVAATNEKLFFGSGTQLSVL.

V is TRBV7-6 and J is TRBJ2-7, with 7 bases lining up with TRBD1. Germline-derived CDR1 and CDR2 are SGHVS and FNYEAQ. The V gene end was trimmed by 5 bases and the J gene end by 4 bases; junction bases not matched to a gene: 8. The CDR3 totals 14 residues. The CDR3, as DNA: TGTGCCAGCAGCCCCAGACAGGGACCATACGAGCAGTACTTC. Protein product: CASSPRQGPYEQYF.

To note about this clone: The junction does not match germline at one end; this may be a read error. This chain joins TRBV7-9 and TRBJ1-2; D might be TRBD1 (5 bases). CDR1 SEHNR and CDR2 FQNEAQ come from the germline V gene (reference sequence). CDR3 length equals 13 residues. The DNA for the CDR3 is TGTTCCAGCAGCTTAGCGTCAGGGTATGGCTACACCTTC. Translation gives CSSSLASGYGYTF. The entire variable domain, with the rest obtained from reference TRBV7-9 and TRBJ1-2, is as follows: DTGVSQNPRHKITKRGQNVTFRCDPISEHNRLYWYRQTLGQGPEFLTYFQNEAQLEKSRLLSDRFSAERPKGSFSTLEIQRTEQGDSAMYLCSSSLASGYGYTFGSGTRLTVV.

The chain is built from TRBV10-1 and TRBJ1-1, with TRBD1 matching 8 bases. This CDR3 comprises 15 residues. Trimming removed 11 bases from V and 1 base from J; junction bases left unmatched: 12. CDR1 and CDR2 from the germline V gene are WNHNN and SYGVQD (reference sequence). The CDR3 bases are TGCGCCGCAGAGAAGGACAGGGCGGGGAACACTGAAGCTTTCTTT. Protein sequence: CAAEKDRAGNTEAFF.

V gene TRBV13 combines with J gene TRBJ1-5, with D possibly matching TRBD1 (5 bases). The CDR3 has 19 amino acids. CDR1 and CDR2 from the germline V gene are PRHDT and FYEKMQ (reference sequence). V was shortened by 0 bases and J by 3 bases, with 21 bases between the two germline ends. In DNA form, the CDR3 reads TGTGCCAGCAGCTTAGGCCGTTCGCATAGAGGAGGGGTCAATCAGCCCCAGCATTTT. Amino acid sequence: CASSLGRSHRGGVNQPQHF.

The chain recombines TRBV9 with TRBJ1-1; D remains unclear. Germline V gene data show CDR1 as SGDLS and CDR2 as YYNGEE. This CDR3 has 11 residues. V lost 7 bases, J lost 1 base, and 5 bases lay in between. The CDR3 spells CASGSNTEAFF. In nucleotides, the CDR3 is TGTGCCAGCGGCTCGAACACTGAAGCTTTCTTT.

J is TRBJ1-2 and V is TRBV7-9, with D possibly TRBD1 on 6 matching bases. This CDR3 has 13 amino acids. Per germline, CDR1 SEHNR and CDR2 FQNEAQ (reference sequence). Trimming took 3 bases from V and 6 from J, leaving 11 bases between them. CDR3 DNA: TGTGCCAGCAGCTTTGGACAGCTTAATGGCTACACCTTC. As protein: CASSFGQLNGYTF.

The chain uses TRBV13 and TRBJ1-1; maybe TRBD1 (6 bases). Trimming stripped 5 bases from V and 1 base from J, with 17 bases between. CDR1 PRHDT and CDR2 FYEKMQ come from the germline V gene (reference sequence). This CDR3 spans 16 amino acids. The CDR3 reads CASSHRDIIENTEAFF. The DNA for the CDR3 is TGTGCCAGCAGCCACCGGGACATAATAGAGAACACTGAAGCTTTCTTT.

This clone was recorded only once. V and J are TRBV5-1 and TRBJ2-2, with D hard to call. The CDR3 totals 16 residues. The germline gives CDR1 SGHRS, CDR2 YFSETQ. With 0 bases removed from V and 1 base from J, the gap between germline ends came to 10 bases. The DNA for the CDR3 is TGCGCCAGCAGCTTGGCATGGAACAGGAACACCGGGGAGCTGTTTTTT. Encoded protein: CASSLAWNRNTGELFF. The whole variable domain, filled in from reference TRBV5-1 and TRBJ2-2, reads KAGVTQTPRYLIKTRGQQVTLSCSPISGHRSVSWYQQTPGQGLQFLFEYFSETQRNKGNFPGRFSGRQFSNSRSEMNVSTLELGDSALYLCASSLAWNRNTGELFFGEGSRLTVL.

As regards this clone: This CDR3 is also generated by other DNA sequences in the sample. This rearrangement joins TRBV18 to TRBJ2-7; 9 positions match TRBD1. J gave up 4 bases and V 3 bases, and 4 bases lay outside the gene matches. The germline V gene has CDR1 KGHSH and CDR2 LQKENI. The CDR3 has 14 residues. The CDR3 bases are TGTGCCAGCTCACCGGGACAGGGTTTTTACGAGCAGTACTTC. As protein: CASSPGQGFYEQYF.

The V and J genes are TRBV29-1 and TRBJ2-7, with D maybe TRBD1 (5 bases). Germline V gene lookup returns CDR1 SQVTM and CDR2 ANQGSEA. V shed 2 bases and J shed 5 bases, with 10 bases lying between them. The CDR3 sequence is 12 residues long. The CDR3 sequence is CSVEQGVDEQYF. CDR3 nucleotides: TGCAGCGTTGAACAGGGTGTAGACGAGCAGTACTTC.

The chain carries TRBV19 and TRBJ1-5; 8 bases align to TRBD1. V trimming: 9 bases; J trimming: 6 bases; junction bases outside the gene matches: 7. The CDR3 contains 13 residues. Germline CDR1 LNHDA, CDR2 SQIVND (reference sequence). CDR3 in DNA: TGTGCCAGCTCAGGGGGCCTGGGTCAGCCCCAGCATTTT. Protein: CASSGGLGQPQHF.

V is TRBV19 and J is TRBJ2-3; D not resolved. The V end lost 3 bases, the J end lost 0 bases, and 13 bases lay between the germline ends. The CDR3 is 16 amino acids. Germline V lookup: CDR1 LNHDA, CDR2 SQIVND (reference sequence). The CDR3 is CASSILGGPSTDTQYF. DNA for the CDR3: TGTGCCAGTAGTATTCTAGGTGGCCCTAGCACAGATACGCAGTATTTT.